The subject of this entry is one T cell receptor (beta chain). Clones were read by immunoSEQ multiplex PCR, and TCRdb kept only the in-frame ones, dropping some. The table lists about 110,000 clones, roughly 80% of them singletons. This specimen comes from a study of blood T cell repertoires in COVID-19. Study-level background: Researchers got acute and convalescent COVID-19 samples from the United States, Italy and Spain.

V trimming: 9 bases; J trimming: 0 bases; junction bases outside the gene matches: 1. The V gene's germline CDR1 is MNHEY and CDR2 SMNVEV (reference sequence). The CDR3 is 13 amino acids. The chain recombines TRBV27 with TRBJ2-7, with 11 bases that match TRBD2. The receptor was isolated from a woman between 55 and 75 years old with acute or convalescent COVID-19. Sequencing used peripheral blood. The CDR3 loop is CASGTSGSYEQYF. DNA for the CDR3: TGTGCCAGTGGGACTAGCGGCTCCTACGAGCAGTACTTC.